The clone carrying this T cell receptor (beta chain) was observed a single time. Method: immunoSEQ multiplex PCR; TCRdb's copy keeps in-frame clones and lacks some. The top ten hold 0.5% to 0.55% of the sample, which has fewer than 200,000 clones, approximately 92% seen once. This record comes from a study of blood T cell repertoires in COVID-19. With 2 bases removed from V and 2 bases from J, the gap between germline ends came to 13 bases. This CDR3 has 15 residues. CDR1 is SGHTA, CDR2 FQGNSA, per germline. The chain is built from TRBV7-2 and TRBJ2-7; perhaps TRBD2 as D (6 bases). This clonotype originated in a man aged 50 to 59 with acute or convalescent COVID-19. The sample consisted of peripheral blood. CDR3 in amino acids: CASSLRTNGAYEQYF. As DNA, the CDR3 is TGTGCCAGCAGCTTAAGGACTAACGGGGCCTACGAGCAGTACTTC.